This TCR beta chain was recovered during a study of blood T cell repertoires in COVID-19. TCRdb keeps only in-frame clones here, not all; method: immunoSEQ multiplex PCR. The data show around 700,000 clones, 85% to 90% seen once. The CDR3 runs to 14 residues. Germline V gene sequence: CDR1 SNHLY, CDR2 FYNNEI. The V and J ends lost 2 bases and 0 bases respectively, with 4 bases between them. The sample comprised peripheral blood. This receptor was taken from a woman between 18 and 29 years old with acute or convalescent COVID-19. The chain uses TRBV2 and TRBJ1-4; D uncertain. DNA of the CDR3: TGTGCCAGCAGTGAATCGGCAACTAATGAAAAACTGTTTTTT. Encoded protein: CASSESATNEKLFF. Based on the CDR3 plus reference TRBV2 and TRBJ1-4, the full variable domain is EPEVTQTPSHQVTQMGQEVILRCVPISNHLYFYWYRQILGQKVEFLVSFYNNEISEKSEIFDDQFSVERPDGSNFTLKIRSTKLEDSAMYFCASSESATNEKLFFGSGTQLSVL.